The 10 T cell receptor beta chains below come from one sample, sequenced in a study of read filtering for tumor transcriptome and immune sequencing. Molecular barcoded adaptors covering alpha/delta and beta/gamma chains were used on about 0.4 ug RNA. TCRdb re-called the reads with MiXCR, one entry per CDR3 protein. The sample holds roughly 130,000 distinct CDR3 sequences, 13% seen once. Sequencing was performed on a population of CD138-negative cells sorted from bone marrow. Source of these receptors: a donor at least 40 years old with multiple myeloma.

This clonotype was observed many times. The rearrangement links TRBV6-5 to TRBJ2-5, with 8 bases identical to TRBD1. The CDR3 length is 15 residues. With 6 bases clipped from V and 4 bases from J, the junction kept 10 bases outside the gene matches. The germline gives CDR1 MNHEY, CDR2 SVGAGI. DNA for the CDR3: TGTGCCAGCAGCCCCGTGGGCAGGGGGCGAGAGACCCAGTACTTC. Encoded protein: CASSPVGRGRETQYF.

This clonotype came up many times. This CDR3 is CAWSVRLAGGPGHNIQYF. CDR3 coding DNA: TGTGCCTGGAGTGTACGGCTAGCGGGAGGGCCAGGTCACAACATTCAGTACTTC. The chain employs TRBV30 and TRBJ2-4; TRBD2 aligns across 12 bases. CDR1 GTSNPN and CDR2 SVGIG come from the germline V gene (reference sequence). The CDR3 contains 18 residues. V was pared by 0 bases and J by 7 bases, with 13 bases of the junction left unmatched.

As for this clonotype: An end of the junction differs from the germline gene, which may be a read error. The J gene is TRBJ2-5, the V gene TRBV4-1; D may be TRBD2 (6 bases). This CDR3 region has 15 residues. Germline CDR1 reads MGHRA; CDR2 reads YSYEKL. This CDR3 reads CASSQDPGLRETQCF. CDR3 in DNA: TGCGCCAGCAGCCAAGATCCAGGACTTCGGGAGACCCAGTGCTTC.

The table lists this clonotype with many counts. The chain uses TRBV7-2 and TRBJ2-1; 14 bases align to TRBD2. V lost 0 bases, J lost 3 bases, and 7 bases stayed unmatched. CDR1 is SGHTA, CDR2 FQGNSA, per germline. The CDR3 runs to 19 residues. The CDR3 DNA follows: TGTGCCAGCAGCTTAGCCGGGACTAGCGGGAGTGGGGTCTACAATGAGCAGTTCTTC. It yields the protein CASSLAGTSGSGVYNEQFF.

This clonotype showed up many times. This chain links TRBV7-2 with TRBJ2-7, with 7 bases identical to TRBD1. The V gene end was trimmed by 1 base and the J gene end by 7 bases; junction bases not matched to a gene: 4. Looked up from germline, CDR1 is SGHTA and CDR2 is FQGNSA. This CDR3 comprises 13 residues. The CDR3, as DNA: TGTGCCAGCAGCTTAGGAGGGGGCCAGGAGCAGTACTTC. Its protein product is CASSLGGGQEQYF.

This clonotype was observed many times. The chain employs TRBV5-1 and TRBJ2-3, with 9 nucleotides matching TRBD1. CDR3 length: 17 amino acids. V was pared by 0 bases and J by 4 bases, with 9 bases of the junction left unmatched. CDR1 is SGHRS and CDR2 is YFSETQ in the germline V gene. Written as DNA, the CDR3 is TGCGCCAGCAGCTTGGCCGGTACAGGGGGCGGATCAGATACGCAGTATTTT. Amino acid sequence: CASSLAGTGGGSDTQYF.

This chain uses TRBV12-3 or TRBV12-4 with TRBJ2-2; no firm D call. CDR3 length: 14 amino acids. V shed 6 bases and J shed 0 bases, with 8 bases lying between them. The DNA of the CDR3 is TGTGCCAGCAGCGCGAGGACGAACACCGGGGAGCTGTTTTTT. This translates into CASSARTNTGELFF.

This clonotype occurred many times. This rearrangement joins TRBV20-1 to TRBJ1-2; possibly TRBD1 for D (5 bases). Per the germline V gene, CDR1 is DFQATT and CDR2 is SNEGSKA (reference sequence). The CDR3 runs to 14 residues. V gave up 6 bases and J gave up 3 bases, with 17 bases separating them. CDR3 residues: CSAPRGRVDYGYTF. CDR3 DNA: TGCAGTGCCCCCCGGGGCAGGGTGGACTATGGCTACACCTTC.

This clonotype was counted between two and nine times. Just one base apart from a much larger clone, this may be a read error. The DNA of the CDR3 is TGCTGCGTTGCGGTACCAAACACCGGGGAGCTGTTTTTT. Protein: CCVAVPNTGELFF. The chain recombines TRBV29-1 with TRBJ2-2, with D unclear. From germline, CDR1 is SQVTM and CDR2 ANQGSEA. CDR3 size: 13 residues.

This clonotype was recorded at least ten times. This chain joins TRBV20-1 and TRBJ2-7; 10 bases are shared with TRBD2. This CDR3 has 18 residues. Germline V CDR1 and CDR2: DFQATT, SNEGSKA (reference sequence). Germline trimming cut 1 base from V and 0 bases from J; bases unmatched to any gene: 12. CDR3 nucleotides: TGCAGTGCTAGAGGGGACGGAAGACTAGCGGGCCTCTCCTACGAGCAGTACTTC. Residues: CSARGDGRLAGLSYEQYF.